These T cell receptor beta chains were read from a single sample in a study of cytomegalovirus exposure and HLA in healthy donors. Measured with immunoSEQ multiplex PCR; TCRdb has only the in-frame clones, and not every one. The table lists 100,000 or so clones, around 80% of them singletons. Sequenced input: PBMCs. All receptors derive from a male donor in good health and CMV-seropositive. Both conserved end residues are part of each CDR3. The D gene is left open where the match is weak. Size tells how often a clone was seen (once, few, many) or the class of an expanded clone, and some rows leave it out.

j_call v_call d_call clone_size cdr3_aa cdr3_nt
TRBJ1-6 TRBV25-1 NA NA CASSPRGGDSPLHF TGTGCCAGCAGTCCTCGGGGGGGGGACTCACCCCTCCACTTT
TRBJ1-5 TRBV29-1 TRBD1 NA CSVGDRAGKPQHF TGCAGCGTTGGGGACAGGGCAGGGAAGCCCCAGCATTTT
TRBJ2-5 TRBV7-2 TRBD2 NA CASSLRLAGGETQYF TGTGCCAGCAGCTTAAGGCTAGCGGGGGGAGAGACCCAGTACTTC
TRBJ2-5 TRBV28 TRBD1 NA CASSPAGTGIRLETQYF TGTGCCAGCAGTCCCGCCGGGACAGGCATCCGTCTAGAGACCCAGTACTTC
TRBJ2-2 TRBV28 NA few CASSGVRTGELFF TGTGCCAGCTCAGGGGTCAGAACCGGGGAGCTGTTTTTT
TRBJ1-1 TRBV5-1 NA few CASSWGAGLMNTEAFF TGCGCCAGCAGCTGGGGCGCGGGGCTCATGAACACTGAAGCTTTCTTT
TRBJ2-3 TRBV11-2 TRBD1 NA CASSQGADTQYF TGTGCCAGCAGCCAGGGGGCCGATACGCAGTATTTT
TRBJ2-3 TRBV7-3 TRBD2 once CASSPRSPSGADTQYF TGTGCCAGCAGCCCGAGGTCCCCTAGCGGGGCGGATACGCAGTATTTT
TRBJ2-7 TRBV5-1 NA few CASSLVLGHEQYF TGCGCCAGCAGCTTGGTTCTTGGCCACGAGCAGTACTTC
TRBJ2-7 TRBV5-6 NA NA CASSTFLPQGYEQYF TGTGCCAGCAGCACTTTCCTTCCCCAGGGCTACGAGCAGTACTTC
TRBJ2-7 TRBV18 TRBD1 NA CASSPRDRDYEQYF TGTGCCAGCTCACCACGGGACAGGGACTACGAGCAGTACTTC
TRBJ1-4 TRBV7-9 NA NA CASSLVSGEKLFF TGTGCCAGCAGCTTAGTGAGTGGTGAAAAACTGTTTTTT
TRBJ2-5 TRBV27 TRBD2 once CASRPGLAGGVDF TGTGCCAGCAGGCCGGGACTAGCGGGGGGGGTTGACTTC
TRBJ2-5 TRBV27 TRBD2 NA CASSPRLAGGEETQYF TGTGCCAGCAGTCCAAGACTAGCGGGGGGGGAAGAGACCCAGTACTTC
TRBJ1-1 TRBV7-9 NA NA CASSFLGASTEAFF TGTGCCAGCAGCTTTCTGGGGGCGAGCACTGAAGCTTTCTTT
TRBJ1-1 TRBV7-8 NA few CASSSHRILNTEAFF TGTGCCAGCAGCTCCCACAGGATCCTAAACACTGAAGCTTTCTTT
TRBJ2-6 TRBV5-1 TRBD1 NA CASSLWGQGSGANVLTF TGCGCCAGCAGCTTGTGGGGACAGGGTTCTGGGGCCAACGTCCTGACTTTC
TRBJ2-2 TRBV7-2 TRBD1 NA CASSLAQGAYSGLNTGELFF TGTGCCAGCAGCTTAGCCCAGGGGGCATATTCCGGACTTAACACCGGGGAGCTGTTTTTT
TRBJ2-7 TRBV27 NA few CASGGTGVYYEQYF TGTGCCAGCGGAGGGACCGGGGTCTACTACGAGCAGTACTTC
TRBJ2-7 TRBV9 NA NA CASSIGQGGGYEQYF TGTGCCAGCAGCATTGGACAGGGAGGGGGCTACGAGCAGTACTTC
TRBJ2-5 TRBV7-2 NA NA CASSLFSDGGRETQYF TGTGCCAGCAGCTTATTTTCCGACGGGGGGCGGGAGACCCAGTACTTC
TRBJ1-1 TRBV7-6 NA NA CASSASPGTEAFF TGTGCCAGCAGCGCATCACCAGGGACTGAAGCTTTCTTT
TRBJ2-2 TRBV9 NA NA CASSVRDFPNTGELFF TGTGCCAGCAGCGTCCGGGACTTCCCGAACACCGGGGAGCTGTTTTTT
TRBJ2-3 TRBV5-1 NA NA CASSSADTQYF TGCGCCAGCAGCTCCGCGGATACGCAGTATTTT
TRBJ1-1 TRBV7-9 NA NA CASSSTKAFF TGTGCCAGCAGCTCCACTAAAGCTTTCTTT
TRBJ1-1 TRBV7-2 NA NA CASSSVDRDEAFF TGTGCCAGCAGCTCCGTTGACAGAGATGAAGCTTTCTTT
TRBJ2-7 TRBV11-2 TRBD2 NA CASSPSGGGSYEQYF TGTGCCAGCAGCCCCTCGGGCGGGGGCTCCTACGAGCAGTACTTC
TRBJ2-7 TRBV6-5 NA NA CASSYGLRGGEQYF TGTGCCAGCAGTTACGGGCTCCGAGGGGGCGAGCAGTACTTC
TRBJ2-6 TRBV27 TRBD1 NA CASSFWDRPPDSGANVLTF TGTGCCAGCAGTTTCTGGGACAGGCCTCCTGACTCTGGGGCCAACGTCCTGACTTTC
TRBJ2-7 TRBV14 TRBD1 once CASRGQGLYEQYF TGTGCCAGCAGGGGACAGGGCTTGTACGAGCAGTACTTC
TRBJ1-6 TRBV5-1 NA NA CATSEGEGLNSPLHF TGCGCCACCTCGGAAGGGGAAGGGCTGAATTCACCCCTCCACTTT
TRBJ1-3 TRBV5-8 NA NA CASSWRTASSGNTIYF TGTGCCAGCAGCTGGAGGACAGCGAGCTCTGGAAACACCATATATTTT
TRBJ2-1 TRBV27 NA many CASSFWAGEGEQFF TGTGCCAGCAGTTTCTGGGCAGGGGAGGGTGAGCAGTTCTTC
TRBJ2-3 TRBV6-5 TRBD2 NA CGIRGDYPSTDTQYF TGTGGGATTCGAGGGGACTATCCTAGCACAGATACGCAGTATTTT
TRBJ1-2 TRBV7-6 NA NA CASSPAWGLGYGYTF TGTGCCAGCAGCCCAGCGTGGGGCTTGGGCTATGGCTACACCTTC
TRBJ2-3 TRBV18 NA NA CASSPGLGAGSTDTQYF TGTGCCAGCTCACCAGGCCTGGGGGCAGGAAGCACAGATACGCAGTATTTT
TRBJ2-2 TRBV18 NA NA CASSRRDTETGELFF TGTGCCAGCTCACGCCGGGACACAGAGACCGGGGAGCTGTTTTTT
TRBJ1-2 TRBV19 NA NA CASSIPGNGYTF TGTGCCAGTAGTATCCCCGGGAATGGCTACACCTTC
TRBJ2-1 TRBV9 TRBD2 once CASSPSGGARNEQFF TGTGCCAGCAGCCCTAGCGGGGGGGCTAGGAATGAGCAGTTCTTC
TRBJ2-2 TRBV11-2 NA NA CASSLGGAGELFF TGTGCCAGCAGCTTGGGAGGCGCCGGGGAGCTGTTTTTT
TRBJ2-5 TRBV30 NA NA CAWTAGAETQYF TGTGCCTGGACCGCGGGGGCAGAGACCCAGTACTTC
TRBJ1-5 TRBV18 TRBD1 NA CASSLQGAAGNQPQHF TGTGCCAGCTCCCTCCAGGGGGCGGCAGGCAATCAGCCCCAGCATTTT